These 29 T cell receptor beta chains share one sample of origin, sequenced in a study of CD8 T cells in Susac syndrome. A quantity of about 0.5 to 1 ug RNA underwent reverse transcription using random hexamers. TCRdb redid the calling of the immunoSEQ multiplex PCR reads with MiXCR, one entry per CDR3 protein. Of about 100,000 distinct CDR3 sequences in the sample, about 95% were seen once. Sequencing was carried out using CD8+ T cells from PBMCs. The receptors were sampled from a human donor with Susac syndrome.

The rearrangement uses TRBV4-1 and TRBJ2-1, with D perhaps matching TRBD1 (6 bases). The germline gives CDR1 MGHRA, CDR2 YSYEKL. There are 14 residues in the CDR3. V lost 3 bases, J lost 9 bases, and 15 bases lay in between. The CDR3 loop is CASSQSLQGGEQFF. The CDR3 nucleotides are TGCGCCAGCAGCCAGAGTTTACAGGGTGGTGAGCAGTTCTTC.

The rearrangement links TRBV3-1 to TRBJ2-1; 7 bases map to TRBD2. The CDR3 sequence is 15 residues long. The germline V gene has CDR1 LGHDT and CDR2 YNNKEL (reference sequence). After removal of 1 base from V and 7 bases from J, the junction contained 7 bases not matched to a gene. The CDR3 DNA sequence: TGTGCCAGCAGCCAAGGTTCGGGGAGGGAGAATGAGCAGTTCTTC. It translates to CASSQGSGRENEQFF.

The J gene is TRBJ2-1, the V gene TRBV29-1; unclear D gene. The CDR3 has 16 amino acids. Trimming shortened V by 1 base and J by 1 base, and 14 bases separated the two germline ends. Germline CDR1 is SQVTM and CDR2 is ANQGSEA. The CDR3 DNA sequence: TGCAGCGTTGAAGCTACGACTTTTGGGTCCTACAATGAGCAGTTCTTC. As protein: CSVEATTFGSYNEQFF.

This clonotype was seen just once. The chain has TRBV4-1 and TRBJ2-2; 7 bases are shared with TRBD2. The length of the CDR3 is 16 residues. Germline assignment: CDR1 MGHRA and CDR2 YSYEKL. J lost 4 bases, V lost 1 base, and 6 bases had no gene match. The CDR3 DNA sequence: TGCGCCAGCAGCCAAGGGAAACTAGCGAGCACCGGGGAGCTGTTTTTT. This translates into CASSQGKLASTGELFF.

Here the CDR3 reads CSARKGGLNTEAFF. The CDR3 bases are TGCAGTGCCCGAAAAGGGGGGCTGAACACTGAAGCTTTCTTT. The chain employs TRBV20-1 and TRBJ1-1; TRBD1 might be the D (6 bases). The CDR3 has 14 amino acids. Germline-derived CDR1 and CDR2 are DFQATT and SNEGSKA (reference sequence). The V end lost 6 bases, the J end lost 0 bases, and 14 bases lay between the germline ends.

The rearrangement uses TRBV14 and TRBJ1-2, with D unclear. V was pared by 0 bases and J by 2 bases, with 4 bases between. Germline assignment: CDR1 SGHDN and CDR2 FVKESK. The CDR3 sequence is 13 residues long. The CDR3: CASSQEYNYGYTF. DNA of the CDR3: TGTGCCAGCAGCCAAGAGTACAACTATGGCTACACCTTC.

The J gene is TRBJ2-1, the V gene TRBV29-1, with TRBD2 matching over 9 bases. Germline V gene data show CDR1 as SQVTM and CDR2 as ANQGSEA. The CDR3 contains 13 residues. V was clipped by 5 bases and J by 8 bases; unmatched bases: 7. The chain's CDR3 is CSVPQTSGYEQFF. CDR3 nucleotide sequence: TGCAGCGTTCCACAGACTAGCGGCTATGAGCAGTTCTTC.

The chain recombines TRBV27 with TRBJ2-7; D may be TRBD2 (7 bases). Germline values: CDR1 MNHEY, CDR2 SMNVEV (reference sequence). This CDR3 spans 13 amino acids. V gave up 6 bases and J gave up 6 bases, with 15 bases separating them. This CDR3 reads CASSPSGGREQYF. The CDR3 DNA follows: TGTGCCAGCAGCCCCTCCGGGGGGCGCGAGCAGTACTTC.

This chain links TRBV20-1 with TRBJ2-1, with 9 nucleotides matching TRBD2. V gave up 5 bases and J gave up 7 bases; unmatched junction bases: 15. This CDR3 contains 16 residues. From germline, CDR1 is DFQATT and CDR2 SNEGSKA (reference sequence). The CDR3 sequence: CSAGLALESGWNEQFF. CDR3 DNA sequence: TGCAGTGCTGGACTAGCGTTGGAGAGTGGGTGGAATGAGCAGTTCTTC.

CDR3 nucleotide sequence: TGTGCCAGCAGTTTTTCAGAGGGCAGGGGCAGTCAGCCCCAGCATTTT. This codes for CASSFSEGRGSQPQHF. The rearrangement uses TRBV12-3 or TRBV12-4 and TRBJ1-5; TRBD1 is a possible D gene (6 bases). The CDR3 has 16 residues. V was trimmed by 3 bases and J by 6 bases, leaving 18 bases between them.

The V gene is TRBV20-1, the J gene TRBJ1-1; 7 nucleotides match TRBD1. With 6 bases clipped from V and 0 bases from J, the junction kept 10 bases outside the gene matches. Germline-derived CDR1 and CDR2 are DFQATT and SNEGSKA (reference sequence). This CDR3 has 15 residues. In DNA, the CDR3 is TGCAGTGCGGGTACAGGGGCGTCCATGAACACTGAAGCTTTCTTT. Amino acids: CSAGTGASMNTEAFF.

The chain has TRBV20-1 and TRBJ2-7; perhaps TRBD2 as D (6 bases). Germline V gene lookup returns CDR1 DFQATT and CDR2 SNEGSKA (reference sequence). The CDR3 is made up of 12 amino acids. V dropped 5 bases and J dropped 3 bases, with 11 bases sitting between them. The CDR3 region is CSAYDGSYEQYF. The CDR3 DNA is TGCAGTGCTTACGACGGGAGCTACGAGCAGTACTTC.

V gene TRBV5-4 combines with J gene TRBJ1-5; a weak D match, TRBD1 (5 bases). The CDR3 sequence is 12 residues long. Trimming took off 1 base at V and 9 bases at J, with 8 bases between the two ends. Germline lookup yields CDR1 SGHNT and CDR2 YYREEE (reference sequence). Here the CDR3 reads CASSLSGGPQHF. CDR3 sequence (DNA): TGTGCCAGCAGCTTGAGTGGGGGGCCCCAGCATTTT.

The rearrangement uses TRBV29-1 and TRBJ2-7; 8 bases agree with TRBD2. The CDR3 extends over 12 amino acids. V lost 5 bases to trimming and J lost 4 bases; unmatched junction nucleotides: 4. The germline V gene encodes CDR1 SQVTM and CDR2 ANQGSEA. The chain's CDR3 is CSVSGGSYEQYF. CDR3 bases: TGCAGCGTTAGCGGGGGTTCTTACGAGCAGTACTTC.

The chain recombines TRBV29-1 with TRBJ2-7; 11 positions match TRBD1. With V trimmed by 2 bases and J by 7 bases, 7 bases remained unmatched. The CDR3 spans 14 residues. Germline V gene lookup returns CDR1 SQVTM and CDR2 ANQGSEA. The CDR3 here is CSVERTGGVGEQYF. The DNA for the CDR3 is TGCAGCGTTGAAAGGACAGGGGGCGTTGGGGAGCAGTACTTC.

CDR3 coding DNA: TGTGCCAGCAGAGATAGCGGGGGGGCAGGTCGCACCGGGGAGCTGTTTTTT. Its translation is CASRDSGGAGRTGELFF. The chain links TRBV5-4 to TRBJ2-2; 11 nucleotides agree with TRBD2. The length of the CDR3 is 17 residues. Germline V gene data show CDR1 as SGHNT and CDR2 as YYREEE (reference sequence). V lost 5 bases and J lost 4; bases outside the gene matches: 10.

V and J are TRBV5-1 and TRBJ1-1, with a possible D match to TRBD1 (5 bases). The CDR3 has 15 residues. CDR1 and CDR2 (germline): SGHRS, YFSETQ. The V end was cut by 1 base, the J end by 0 bases, with 10 bases between. CDR3 region: CASSLSRGLNTEAFF. The CDR3 bases are TGCGCCAGCAGCTTGTCTCGGGGCCTGAACACTGAAGCTTTCTTT.

V is TRBV7-6 and J is TRBJ2-7, with a possible D match to TRBD2 (6 bases). The CDR3 covers 16 residues. CDR1 is SGHVS, CDR2 FNYEAQ, per germline. V lost 5 bases and J 1 base, leaving 18 bases between the germline ends. This chain's CDR3 is CASSPDTGTVSYEQYF. The CDR3 DNA follows: TGTGCCAGCAGCCCTGACACCGGGACTGTATCCTACGAGCAGTACTTC. Variable domain in full (rest from reference TRBV7-6 and TRBJ2-7): GAGVSQSPRYKVTKRGQDVALRCDPISGHVSLYWYRQALGQGPEFLTYFNYEAQQDKSGLPNDRFSAERPEGSISTLTIQRTEQRDSAMYRCASSPDTGTVSYEQYFGPGTRLTVT.

The rearrangement uses TRBV28 and TRBJ2-2, with TRBD1 as a possible D gene (6 bases). Trimming shortened V by 2 bases and J by 4 bases, and 8 bases separated the two germline ends. The CDR3 is 14 residues long. Germline V gene sequence: CDR1 MDHEN, CDR2 SYDVKM. CDR3 nucleotides: TGTGCCAGCAGTTTAACCAGGGGCACCGGGGAGCTGTTTTTT. Its protein is CASSLTRGTGELFF.

The J gene is TRBJ1-2, the V gene TRBV29-1; D unclear. The V gene lost 6 bases and the J gene lost 5 bases, with 16 bases spanning the gap. The CDR3 is 13 residues long. Germline CDR1 SQVTM, CDR2 ANQGSEA. CDR3 protein: CSVERMHTYGYTF. CDR3 sequence (DNA): TGCAGCGTAGAACGGATGCATACTTATGGCTACACCTTC. Complete variable domain (other parts from reference TRBV29-1 and TRBJ1-2): SAVISQKPSRDICQRGTSLTIQCQVDSQVTMMFWYRQQPGQSLTLIATANQGSEATYESGFVIDKFPISRPNLTFSTLTVSNMSPEDSSIYLCSVERMHTYGYTFGSGTRLTVV.

This clonotype occurred once. This chain joins TRBV5-6 and TRBJ1-2, with D possibly matching TRBD1 (5 bases). Germline CDR1 SGHDT, CDR2 YYEEEE. V was cut by 5 bases and J by 8 bases, with 16 bases left in between. The length of the CDR3 is 13 residues. The CDR3 DNA follows: TGTGCCAGCAGTGAGATCGGGGGTAACGGCTACACCTTC. Translation gives CASSEIGGNGYTF.

This rearrangement joins TRBV5-6 to TRBJ1-5; D uncertain. CDR3 length: 12 residues. Deletions cut 2 bases from V and 7 bases from J, with 7 bases between. CDR1 and CDR2 (germline): SGHDT, YYEEEE. The CDR3 DNA is TGTGCCAGCAGCTTTCAGCAGCAGCCCCAGCATTTT. Translation gives CASSFQQQPQHF.

The chain links TRBV12-3 or TRBV12-4 to TRBJ1-5, with 8 bases lining up with TRBD1. CDR3 length: 16 amino acids. Trimming at V came to 6 bases and at J to 4 bases, leaving 11 bases not matched to a gene. CDR3 residues: CASSPHGQGTNQPQHF. Written as DNA, the CDR3 is TGTGCCAGCAGCCCCCACGGACAGGGTACGAATCAGCCCCAGCATTTT.

The rearrangement links TRBV13 to TRBJ2-1, with D perhaps TRBD1 (6 bases). Germline V CDR1 and CDR2: PRHDT, FYEKMQ (reference sequence). V lost 5 bases and J lost 7, with 12 bases in between. This CDR3 has 13 amino acids. CDR3 protein: CASSPRTVNEQFF. CDR3 DNA sequence: TGTGCCAGCAGCCCGAGGACAGTAAATGAGCAGTTCTTC.

This clonotype was recorded once. The chain has TRBV3-1 and TRBJ1-5; 7 nucleotides align to TRBD1. V was pared by 8 bases and J by 6 bases, with 7 bases of the junction left unmatched. The CDR3 contains 13 residues. Germline V lookup: CDR1 LGHDT, CDR2 YNNKEL (reference sequence). The CDR3 region has the DNA TGTGCCAGCGCAGGGGGGATTGGTCAGCCCCAGCATTTT. It yields the protein CASAGGIGQPQHF.

The chain links TRBV20-1 to TRBJ2-5; D is undetermined. From germline, CDR1 is DFQATT and CDR2 SNEGSKA (reference sequence). The CDR3 spans 15 residues. With 1 base removed from V and 2 bases from J, the gap between germline ends came to 14 bases. DNA of the CDR3: TGCAGTGCTAGAGGGATCGGGCCTTCTCAAGAGACCCAGTACTTC. It yields the protein CSARGIGPSQETQYF.

The rearrangement uses TRBV20-1 and TRBJ2-2; 8 positions agree with TRBD2. V was pared by 0 bases and J by 4 bases, with 7 bases of the junction left unmatched. Germline V gene lookup returns CDR1 DFQATT and CDR2 SNEGSKA (reference sequence). This CDR3 contains 16 residues. CDR3 DNA sequence: TGCAGTGCTAGAGATCTTCGACGGGAGGGCACCGGGGAGCTGTTTTTT. As protein: CSARDLRREGTGELFF.

V usage is TRBV4-1 and J usage is TRBJ2-4, with TRBD2 as a possible D gene (6 bases). The V end was cut by 1 base, the J end by 7 bases, with 11 bases between. Germline V lookup: CDR1 MGHRA, CDR2 YSYEKL. The CDR3 contains 14 residues. The CDR3 reads CASSQAGGANIQYF. CDR3 DNA sequence: TGCGCCAGCAGCCAAGCAGGAGGGGCTAACATTCAGTACTTC.

The chain employs TRBV5-1 and TRBJ1-1, with D unclear. V lost 4 bases to trimming and J lost 0 bases, with 10 bases between them. This CDR3 region has 14 residues. CDR1 is SGHRS, CDR2 YFSETQ, per germline. The CDR3 DNA reads TGCGCCAGCAGCCCGCTGGGGTTGAACACTGAAGCTTTCTTT. Its translation is CASSPLGLNTEAFF.